This TCR beta chain was sequenced during a study of T cell responses to AZD1222 COVID-19 vaccine. Findings and caveats of the study: In all cases, repertoires were sampled only after the peak T cell response. The study found Spike-specific TCR breadth and depth rose after two AZD1222 doses. Unmutated variant regions are reportedly targeted by nearly half of spike-specific TCRs. Along spike, vaccine-associated CD4 TCRs were found throughout, with dominance at 160-218 and 743-854.

In the case of this clone: Antigen: not known.

Only in-frame clones appear in the TCRdb table, and some are missing; sequencing was by immunoSEQ multiplex PCR. The profile shows about 77,000 clones, more than 85% of them singletons. The germline gives CDR1 MNHEY, CDR2 SVGAGI. The CDR3 is made up of 15 amino acids. V lost 8 bases and J 4 bases, leaving 20 bases between the germline ends. This receptor was obtained from an adult who received the AZD1222 COVID-19 vaccine. Sequenced material: peripheral blood, taken 28 days after the second AZD1222 dose. V usage is TRBV6-5 and J usage is TRBJ2-5; possible D gene TRBD1, 5 bases. The CDR3 is CASGLGGAQLETQYF. CDR3 bases: TGTGCCAGCGGCCTAGGTGGGGCCCAGCTAGAGACCCAGTACTTC.